A single sample gave rise to the 20 T cell receptor beta chains below, sequenced in a study of tumor-infiltrating lymphocytes in oesophageal squamous cell carcinoma. TCRdb re-called the PCR reads with MiXCR, one entry per CDR3 protein. The table records approximately 9,500 distinct CDR3 sequences, about 54% of them present only once. The sequenced sample was esophageal tumor tissue. These TCRs come from a female donor with esophageal squamous cell carcinoma.

The chain uses TRBV7-3 and TRBJ2-1; no clear D gene. Near its end, the DNA agrees better with TRBJ2-3, so the J call may be wrong. Germline loops: CDR1 SGHTA, CDR2 FQGTGA. The CDR3 is made up of 13 amino acids. CDR3 in amino acids: CASSPKPTDTQYF. CDR3 nucleotide sequence: TGTGCCAGCAGCCCCAAGCCCACAGATACGCAGTATTTT.

By sample share, this clonotype is medium-sized. The chain is built from TRBV6-6 and TRBJ2-7; D gene uncertain. The CDR3 extends over 13 amino acids. Germline values: CDR1 MNHNY, CDR2 SVGAGI (reference sequence). Trimming pared 2 bases from V and 7 bases from J, leaving 12 bases between. For the CDR3, the DNA is TGTGCCAGCAGTTACGGAGAAATTGGTGAGCAGTACTTC. Residues: CASSYGEIGEQYF.

The rearrangement links TRBV7-2 to TRBJ2-5, with 9 nucleotides matching TRBD1. The assigned J gene may be wrong: the sequence end matches TRBJ2-7 better. Germline lookup yields CDR1 SGHTA and CDR2 FQGNSA. The CDR3 extends over 15 amino acids. The DNA of the CDR3 is TGTGCCAGCAGCTCATCCGGGACAGGGACGTACGAGCAGTACTTC. Protein product: CASSSSGTGTYEQYF.

This sequence joins TRBV7-9 and TRBJ1-4; tentatively, D is TRBD1 (6 bases). The J call is uncertain, as TRBJ2-3 better fits the DNA end. Germline values: CDR1 SEHNR, CDR2 FQNEAQ (reference sequence). The CDR3 has 15 residues. The CDR3: CASSSEGELTDTQYF. CDR3 sequence (DNA): TGTGCCAGCAGCTCCGAGGGGGAGTTAACAGATACGCAGTATTTT.

The chain employs TRBV7-6 and TRBJ2-1; D not resolved. Per germline, CDR1 SGHVS and CDR2 FNYEAQ. This CDR3 comprises 12 residues. Trimming shortened V by 0 bases and J by 9 bases, and 6 bases separated the two germline ends. The CDR3 loop reads CASSLAGSEQFF. In nucleotides, the CDR3 is TGTGCCAGCAGCTTAGCGGGTAGTGAGCAGTTCTTC.

This clonotype was seen only a few times. This chain joins TRBV7-6 and TRBJ2-1; D unclear. The germline V gene encodes CDR1 SGHVS and CDR2 FNYEAQ. This CDR3 region has 12 residues. Deletions cut 0 bases from V and 9 bases from J, with 6 bases between. CDR3 residues: CASSLAWGEQFF. CDR3 DNA: TGTGCCAGCAGCTTAGCGTGGGGTGAGCAGTTCTTC.

By share, this clonotype counts as large. V gene TRBV7-9 combines with J gene TRBJ2-7, with D possibly matching TRBD2 (5 bases). The CDR3 sequence is 15 residues long. The V gene's germline CDR1 is SEHNR and CDR2 FQNEAQ (reference sequence). The V and J ends lost 1 base and 3 bases respectively, with 13 bases between them. CDR3 nucleotide sequence: TGTGCCAGCAGCTTAGGTTATGGGAGAAACTACGAGCAGTACTTC. Translation: CASSLGYGRNYEQYF.

The rearrangement uses TRBV7-6 and TRBJ2-3, with a weak D call TRBD2 (6 bases). The ends were cut back, 3 bases at V and 1 base at J, with 11 bases in the middle. The CDR3 is made up of 15 amino acids. Germline-derived CDR1 and CDR2 are SGHVS and FNYEAQ. CDR3 amino acids: CASSLGGAGTDTQYF. The CDR3 DNA reads TGTGCCAGCAGCTTGGGGGGAGCCGGCACAGATACGCAGTATTTT.

The CDR3: CASSLAGLGNEQYF. Here the CDR3 DNA reads TGTGCCAGCAGTTTAGCCGGGTTGGGTAACGAGCAGTACTTC. The V call is TRBV12-3 or TRBV12-4, the J call TRBJ2-7; D call uncertain. The CDR3 has 14 residues. Trimming took off 0 bases at V and 5 bases at J, with 11 bases between the two ends.

The chain links TRBV6-6 to TRBJ2-7; 7 bases fit TRBD1. The CDR3 has 17 residues. CDR1 and CDR2 (germline): MNHNY, SVGAGI (reference sequence). The junction had 11 bases not matched to a gene; V was cut back by 2 bases and J by 1 base. The CDR3 here is CASSYRKTGDWSYEQYF. CDR3 DNA sequence: TGTGCCAGCAGTTACCGGAAAACAGGGGATTGGTCCTACGAGCAGTACTTC.

This chain connects TRBV11-3 to TRBJ2-1; the D gene is possibly TRBD2 (5 bases). Trimming took 3 bases from V and 10 from J, leaving 7 bases between them. The CDR3 spans 11 residues. Germline V gene data show CDR1 as SGHNT and CDR2 as YENEEA. CDR3 in amino acids: CASSLGEEQFF. DNA of the CDR3: TGTGCCAGCAGCTTGGGAGAAGAGCAGTTCTTC.

The chain recombines TRBV6-1 with TRBJ2-7; TRBD1 aligns across 9 bases. The ends lost 7 bases at V and 3 bases at J; junction bases unmatched: 10. The CDR3 is 15 amino acids. Looked up from germline, CDR1 is MNHNS and CDR2 is SASEGT. CDR3 protein: CASIGTGGKNYEQYF. The CDR3 coding sequence is TGTGCCAGCATCGGAACAGGGGGCAAAAACTACGAGCAGTACTTC.

Comment on this clonotype: Mismatch with germline at one junction end may stem from a read error. CDR3 sequence reads: CASSLNREGTVYF. The DNA for the CDR3 is TGTGCCAGCAGCTTAAACCGGGAGGGGACAGTCTACTTC. This chain uses TRBV7-2 with TRBJ2-6; TRBD2 might be the D (8 bases). Germline lookup yields CDR1 SGHTA and CDR2 FQGNSA. The CDR3 runs 13 residues. Combining the CDR3 with reference TRBV7-2 and TRBJ2-6 gives the whole variable domain GAGVSQSPSNKVTEKGKDVELRCDPISGHTALYWYRQSLGQGLEFLIYFQGNSAPDKSGLPSDRFSAERTGGSVSTLTIQRTQQEDSAVYLCASSLNREGTVYFGAGSRLTVL.

This clonotype was recorded at least ten times. The V call is TRBV6-1, the J call TRBJ2-6; no clear D gene. In germline, CDR1 is MNHNS, CDR2 SASEGT. The V and J ends lost 6 bases and 1 base respectively, with 10 bases between them. This CDR3 comprises 15 residues. The CDR3 protein is CASRGQSSGANVLTF. The CDR3 DNA reads TGTGCCAGCAGGGGTCAATCTTCTGGGGCCAACGTCCTGACTTTC.

The chain has TRBV6-6 and TRBJ2-3, with D hard to call. The ends were cut back, 2 bases at V and 8 bases at J, with 14 bases in the middle. This CDR3 region has 14 residues. Germline CDR1 MNHNY, CDR2 SVGAGI (reference sequence). CDR3 region: CASSYAQTSGTQYF. CDR3 nucleotides: TGTGCCAGCAGTTACGCCCAGACCAGTGGTACGCAGTATTTT.

This clonotype was seen just once. The junction departs from the called germline gene at one end, perhaps through a read error. The chain uses TRBV7-1 and TRBJ2-4; 7 nucleotides agree with TRBD2. TRBV7-1 is marked as an open reading frame, function uncertain. The CDR3 sequence is 17 residues long. The CDR3 region has the DNA TGTGCCGGCAGCTCAACTCAACCGGGACTACCAAACAATGAGCAGTACTTC. Its translation: CAGSSTQPGLPNNEQYF.

V gene TRBV7-2 combines with J gene TRBJ2-1; the D call may be TRBD1 or TRBD2 (5 bases each). V lost 2 bases and J lost 10, with 21 bases in between. The CDR3 is 16 residues long. Germline-derived CDR1 and CDR2 are SGHTA and FQGNSA. The DNA of the CDR3 is TGTGCCAGCAGCTTAAGTTCCGGGACGGGGCTACGGGAGCAGTTCTTC. Protein product: CASSLSSGTGLREQFF. Using reference TRBV7-2 and TRBJ2-1 for the parts outside the CDR3, the full variable domain is GAGVSQSPSNKVTEKGKDVELRCDPISGHTALYWYRQSLGQGLEFLIYFQGNSAPDKSGLPSDRFSAERTGGSVSTLTIQRTQQEDSAVYLCASSLSSGTGLREQFFGPGTRLTVL.

The chain is built from TRBV7-2 and TRBJ2-7, with 8 bases aligning to TRBD2. Germline V gene data show CDR1 as SGHTA and CDR2 as FQGNSA. The CDR3 loop spans 14 amino acids. After removal of 1 base from V and 1 base from J, the junction contained 0 bases not matched to a gene. The CDR3 DNA follows: TGTGCCAGCAGCTTAGAGCGGGAGTCCTACGAGCAGTACTTC. Translation: CASSLERESYEQYF.

This chain joins TRBV2 and TRBJ1-1; D ambiguous. The CDR3 is 12 residues long. The V end was cut by 3 bases, the J end by 8 bases, with 10 bases between. Germline V gene sequence: CDR1 SNHLY, CDR2 FYNNEI. The CDR3 coding sequence is TGTGCCAGCAGTGAGACCAGCAGGGAAGCTTTCTTT. It translates to CASSETSREAFF.

The chain has TRBV7-6 and TRBJ2-7; D might be TRBD1 (5 bases). The CDR3 runs to 14 residues. CDR1 and CDR2 from the germline V gene are SGHVS and FNYEAQ. With 5 bases removed from V and 0 bases from J, the gap between germline ends came to 11 bases. CDR3 protein: CASSPDTISYEQYF. DNA of the CDR3: TGTGCCAGCAGCCCGGACACTATCTCCTACGAGCAGTACTTC.